The 10 T cell receptor beta chains listed next were all sequenced from one sample in a study of blood T cell repertoires in COVID-19. Clones were read by immunoSEQ multiplex PCR, and TCRdb kept only the in-frame ones, dropping some. The data show around 330,000 clones, roughly 89% seen once. Sequencing was done on a sample of PBMCs or T cells enriched from blood (not recorded which). All receptors come from a man between 60 and 75 years old who had recovered from COVID-19.

This chain joins TRBV5-8 and TRBJ2-7; D might be TRBD1 (6 bases). CDR3 length: 15 residues. Trimming took 0 bases from V and 2 from J, leaving 12 bases between them. Germline values: CDR1 SGHTS, CDR2 YDEGEE. The CDR3 here is CASSLAGTSTYEQYF. CDR3 sequence (DNA): TGTGCCAGCAGCTTGGCCGGGACATCTACCTACGAGCAGTACTTC.

This chain uses TRBV7-9 with TRBJ1-4; 10 nucleotides line up with TRBD1. V gave up 5 bases and J gave up 6 bases; unmatched junction bases: 6. Germline CDR1 and CDR2: SEHNR and FQNEAQ (reference sequence). This CDR3 spans 15 amino acids. The CDR3 region is CASSERDRGHEKLFF. The CDR3 DNA sequence: TGTGCCAGCAGCGAAAGGGACAGGGGTCATGAAAAACTGTTTTTT.

The CDR3 DNA follows: TGTGCCAGCTCACCCGACCTACAGGAGCCCCAGCATTTT. Translation: CASSPDLQEPQHF. The chain links TRBV18 to TRBJ1-5; D is perhaps TRBD1 (5 bases). The CDR3 spans 13 residues. Germline lookup yields CDR1 KGHSH and CDR2 LQKENI. Trimming removed 3 bases from V and 8 bases from J, with 11 bases in between.

This clone was recorded only once. V gene TRBV28 combines with J gene TRBJ2-7; possible D gene TRBD2, 5 bases. V lost 4 bases to trimming and J lost 5 bases, with 12 bases between them. Germline V CDR1 and CDR2: MDHEN, SYDVKM. The CDR3 contains 13 residues. The CDR3 is CASSSEGPHEQYF. The CDR3 nucleotides are TGTGCCAGCAGTTCAGAGGGTCCCCACGAGCAGTACTTC.

V usage is TRBV19 and J usage is TRBJ1-6, with D possibly being TRBD1 (6 bases). The CDR3 has 14 amino acids. V was clipped by 5 bases and J by 11 bases, with 16 bases between them. Germline CDR1 is LNHDA and CDR2 is SQIVND (reference sequence). CDR3 sequence reads: CASSGGRGRTPLHF. The CDR3 nucleotides read TGTGCCAGTAGTGGGGGCAGGGGTAGAACACCCCTCCACTTT.

The J gene is TRBJ2-5, the V gene TRBV18; TRBD2 matches 10 bases. The V gene's germline CDR1 is KGHSH and CDR2 LQKENI. J was trimmed by 5 bases and V by 3 bases; bases with no gene match: 15. The CDR3 runs 18 residues. CDR3 DNA: TGTGCCAGCTCACCGAGGCCAGCGGGAGGGCCAATGAGGGAGACCCAGTACTTC. It specifies CASSPRPAGGPMRETQYF.

V gene TRBV24-1 combines with J gene TRBJ1-3; D remains ambiguous. This CDR3 has 18 amino acids. CDR1 is KGHDR and CDR2 is SFDVKD in the germline V gene. V was shortened by 4 bases and J by 2 bases, with 20 bases between the two germline ends. Here the CDR3 reads CATSESPPTVPTGNTIYF. The CDR3 DNA is TGTGCCACCAGTGAGTCACCCCCCACGGTGCCCACTGGAAACACCATATATTTT.

This CDR3 is CASSQEIARKHEQYF. CDR3 sequence (DNA): TGTGCCAGCAGCCAAGAGATAGCTAGAAAACACGAGCAGTACTTC. The chain links TRBV3-1 (or the pseudogene TRBV3-2) to TRBJ2-7; D uncertain. Trimming removed 0 bases from V and 5 bases from J, with 14 bases in between. In germline, CDR1 is LGHDT, CDR2 YNNKEL (reference sequence). The length of the CDR3 is 15 residues.

V and J are TRBV5-1 and TRBJ2-1, with TRBD2 as a possible D gene (6 bases). This CDR3 is built from 15 residues. V gave up 0 bases and J gave up 6 bases, with 13 bases separating them. CDR1 is SGHRS, CDR2 YFSETQ, per germline. The CDR3 loop is CASSLARGTGNEQFF. CDR3 nucleotides: TGCGCCAGCAGCTTGGCCCGCGGGACCGGCAATGAGCAGTTCTTC.

The chain is built from TRBV28 and TRBJ2-3; possible D gene TRBD1, 6 bases. CDR3 length: 16 amino acids. Trimming removed 6 bases from V and 1 base from J, with 17 bases in between. The germline gives CDR1 MDHEN, CDR2 SYDVKM. The CDR3 sequence is CASRRIQGFGTDTQYF. The CDR3 DNA is TGTGCCAGCAGAAGAATACAGGGTTTCGGCACAGATACGCAGTATTTT.